This T cell receptor beta chain was sequenced in a study of T cell clonality in common variable immunodeficiency (dated by TCRdb to 2014 to 2015). Most of the CVID patients and most of the healthy controls were of Caucasian heritage. Heparinized peripheral whole blood samples of about 5 to 9 ml were obtained from each donor. TCRbeta CDR3 repertoires were sequenced from genomic DNA of adults with common variable immune deficiency (CVID) and healthy adult controls. The control group was made up of around 22 healthy adult volunteers (10 male and around twelve female) whose ages ranged from roughly 23 to 66 years, with a mean age of approximately 37. To isolate peripheral blood mononuclear cells, diluted blood was subjected to density centrifugation over Hypaque 1077 or Ficoll-Paque. Genomic DNA was obtained from unsorted mononuclear cells using either Qiagen column purification or a centrifugation-based method.

For sequencing input, CVID and control samples contributed equivalent amounts of genomic DNA. For every sample, a 60 bp segment covering the rearranged TCRbeta CDR3 region was amplified and then sequenced. The immunoSEQ assay, a bias-corrected multiplex PCR combined with high-throughput sequencing, was used to amplify TCRbeta. Per the authors' processing: Every unique nucleotide sequence was considered a clone and was annotated with V, D and J genes, copy number and frequency. Sequences were labeled productive if in frame, and non-productive if out of frame or containing stop codons. As previously described, Shannon's entropy was used to calculate clonality. The predicted amino acid sequences of productive clones were used to derive the mean CDR3 Kyte-Doolittle hydropathy. Hierarchical clustering of scaled V gene usage was performed with the R hclust function using Manhattan distance and complete linkage. Sharing of clones by CDR3 amino acid sequence was evaluated through resampling of 12 repertoires per group over 100 rounds. The repertoires were searched for 70 published EBV-specific TCRbeta sequences and 245 published CMV-specific TCRbeta sequences. Analysis left out two CVID samples that produced under 10,000 sequences, so 35 to 50 CVID repertoires remained. Here the immuneACCESS table is served through TCRdb, limited to in-frame sequences with V and J called. Missing clones are a known gap in these copies; in checked studies unresolved V genes cover under half, and the rest lacks a known reason. That table is the source of V, J and clone size, and D and trimming were worked out from the DNA. The table for this sample lists some 52,000 clones, none of them counted only once. The top ten clones comprise 3% to 4% of the sample.

What the authors observed across the whole study: It was noted by the authors that sequencing of the repertoires of T cell subpopulations would be needed to clarify the cause of the increased clonality in CVID. Increased TCRbeta clonality was found in CVID subjects compared with healthy controls (t-test p = 0.018), with the increase being most characteristic of about a third of subjects. Healthy controls shared more TCRbeta clones with each other than CVID subjects shared among themselves (p < 0.0001). Although equal DNA input was used, an average of approximately 82,000 unique sequences per sample was obtained for controls, compared with around 30,000 for CVID samples. Differences among patients in the CVID cohort limited the correlations between repertoire features and clinical complications. Fewer deletions and N-nucleotide insertions were reportedly observed in CVID TCRbeta sequences, and highly modified clones with 13 or more V deletions were reportedly absent from CVID TCRbeta sequences.

At the junction V is shortened by 3 bases and J by 8 bases; bases outside the gene matches: 14. The CDR3, from cysteine to phenylalanine, totals 17 residues. The CDR3 was read in part: 42 bases, with the frame set at base 1. This clone was counted ten times or more. No antigen is known for it. With the read ending 3 residues before the CDR3 end, the germline J gene is used to fill in that end. The sequence was obtained from a person aged 18 to 75 in good health. This receptor chain uses TRBV23-1 and TRBJ2-1; 9 bases in between match TRBD1. TRBV23-1 qualifies as an ORF whose function is uncertain. Sequencing was performed on peripheral blood mononuclear cells. CDR3 DNA (partial): TGCGCCAGCAGTCACCCTATGAGGGACAGGGTAGTCGATGAG. It translates to CASSHPMRDRVVDE. The full CDR3 protein is CASSHPMRDRVVDEQFF.